This T cell receptor (beta chain) emerged from a study of early T cells in non-severe SARS-CoV-2 infection. This clonotype was counted at least ten times. Antigen specificity is unknown. Study-wide points: Missing private and CD4 specificities, VDJdb matching favored anti-spike CD8 responses.

Individual cDNA molecules were tagged with unique molecular identifiers. Each CDR3 protein is one row after TCRdb ran MiXCR on the 5' RACE reads. The sample has under 35,000 distinct CDR3 sequences, around 3% seen once. The CDR3 length is 13 residues. Looked up from germline, CDR1 is SNHLY and CDR2 is FYNNEI. Trimming pared 3 bases from V and 3 bases from J, leaving 3 bases between. This sequence originates from an adult who was a healthcare worker with PCR-confirmed SARS-CoV-2 infection or an uninfected control (not recorded which). The material sequenced was whole blood. The chain joins TRBV2 to TRBJ2-6; D is unclear. The CDR3 sequence is CASSEGGANVLTF. The CDR3 DNA is TGTGCCAGCAGTGAGGGTGGGGCCAACGTCCTGACTTTC. Based on the CDR3 plus reference TRBV2 and TRBJ2-6, the full variable domain is EPEVTQTPSHQVTQMGQEVILRCVPISNHLYFYWYRQILGQKVEFLVSFYNNEISEKSEIFDDQFSVERPDGSNFTLKIRSTKLEDSAMYFCASSEGGANVLTFGAGSRLTVL.